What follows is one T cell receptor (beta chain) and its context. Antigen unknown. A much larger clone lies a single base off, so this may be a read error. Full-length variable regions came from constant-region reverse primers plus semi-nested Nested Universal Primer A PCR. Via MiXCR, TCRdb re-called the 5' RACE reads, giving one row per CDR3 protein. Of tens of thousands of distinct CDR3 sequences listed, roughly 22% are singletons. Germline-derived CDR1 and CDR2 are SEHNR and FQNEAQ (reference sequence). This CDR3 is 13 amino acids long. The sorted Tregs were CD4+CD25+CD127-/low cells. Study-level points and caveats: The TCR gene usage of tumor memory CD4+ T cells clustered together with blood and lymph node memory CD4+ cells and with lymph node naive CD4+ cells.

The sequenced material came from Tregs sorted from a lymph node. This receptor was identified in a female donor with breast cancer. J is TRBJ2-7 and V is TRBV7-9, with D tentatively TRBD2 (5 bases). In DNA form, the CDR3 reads TGTGCCAGCAGTTCCGGGGTCACCTACGAGCAGTGCTTC. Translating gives CASSSGVTYEQCF.